The 18 T cell receptor beta chains given below trace back to one sample, sequenced in a study of blood T cell repertoires in COVID-19. Generated by immunoSEQ multiplex PCR, the TCRdb table keeps only in-frame clones and is missing some. The sample yields around 320,000 clones, over 85% seen once. Sequenced input: PBMCs or T cells enriched from blood (not recorded which). These receptor sequences come from a woman aged 45 to 65 who had been exposed to COVID-19.

The rearrangement joins TRBV7-9 to TRBJ1-4; the match to TRBD1 covers 11 bases. CDR1 is SEHNR and CDR2 is FQNEAQ in the germline V gene (reference sequence). The CDR3 is 15 residues long. V was clipped by 5 bases and J by 7 bases; unmatched bases: 6. CDR3 DNA sequence: TGTGCCAGCAGCCACTGGACAGGGGGCGGTGAAAAACTGTTTTTT. Translating it yields CASSHWTGGGEKLFF.

The rearrangement links TRBV5-4 to TRBJ2-1, with 8 bases matching TRBD2. The CDR3 has 16 residues. CDR1 and CDR2 (germline): SGHNT, YYREEE (reference sequence). V gave up 4 bases and J gave up 4 bases; unmatched junction bases: 10. The chain's CDR3 is CASSQVAGGYYNEQFF. The CDR3 region has the DNA TGTGCCAGCAGCCAAGTGGCGGGGGGATATTACAATGAGCAGTTCTTC.

The rearrangement joins TRBV20-1 to TRBJ2-5; the match to TRBD1 covers 9 bases. Germline V gives CDR1 DFQATT, CDR2 SNEGSKA (reference sequence). This CDR3 contains 16 residues. V was pared by 3 bases and J by 4 bases, with 12 bases of the junction left unmatched. CDR3 in amino acids: CSASGSGTGSVETQYF. DNA for the CDR3: TGCAGTGCTAGTGGATCCGGGACAGGGTCGGTAGAGACCCAGTACTTC.

The gene calls are TRBV6-5 and TRBJ2-2; tentative D call: TRBD2 (6 bases). The CDR3 totals 16 residues. Germline V gives CDR1 MNHEY, CDR2 SVGAGI. The V end lost 4 bases, the J end lost 1 base, and 13 bases lay between the germline ends. CDR3 coding DNA: TGTGCCAGCAGTTCCCGACTAGGCCAGAACACCGGGGAGCTGTTTTTT. Translating it yields CASSSRLGQNTGELFF.

This chain uses TRBV5-8 with TRBJ1-2; D gene uncertain. The germline CDR1 and CDR2 sequences are SGHTS and YDEGEE. Trimming took off 0 bases at V and 0 bases at J, with 12 bases between the two ends. The CDR3 loop spans 16 amino acids. CDR3 in DNA: TGTGCCAGCAGCTTGGAATCGGGGAGAACTAACTATGGCTACACCTTC. This translates into CASSLESGRTNYGYTF. Filled out from reference TRBV5-8 and TRBJ1-2, the complete variable domain reads EAGVTQSPTHLIKTRGQQATLRCSPISGHTSVYWYQQALGLGLQFLLWYDEGEERNRGNFPPRFSGRQFPNYSSELNVNALELEDSALYLCASSLESGRTNYGYTFGSGTRLTVV.

The gene calls are TRBV28 and TRBJ2-4; TRBD2 aligns across 7 bases. V trimming: 5 bases; J trimming: 11 bases; junction bases outside the gene matches: 9. CDR1 is MDHEN, CDR2 SYDVKM, per germline. This CDR3 spans 13 amino acids. The CDR3 DNA reads TGTGCCAGCAGTCCGGCTGGGGGGGGTCTTCAGTACTTC. Protein sequence: CASSPAGGGLQYF.

V usage is TRBV5-4 and J usage is TRBJ2-5; D call uncertain. This CDR3 is built from 13 residues. The germline CDR1 and CDR2 sequences are SGHNT and YYREEE (reference sequence). Trimming took 4 bases from V and 2 from J, leaving 9 bases between them. CDR3 sequence reads: CASSPEVQETQYF. The CDR3 nucleotides are TGTGCCAGCAGCCCCGAGGTACAAGAGACCCAGTACTTC.

J is TRBJ2-7 and V is TRBV28; 11 nucleotides agree with TRBD1. Germline values: CDR1 MDHEN, CDR2 SYDVKM. J was trimmed by 6 bases and V by 7 bases; bases with no gene match: 11. This CDR3 is 15 amino acids long. The CDR3 region has the DNA TGTGCCAGCATTGATTTACAGGGGACAGGGGGCGAGCAGTACTTC. This encodes CASIDLQGTGGEQYF.

The chain carries TRBV18 and TRBJ2-7; TRBD1 matches at 10 bases. The CDR3 loop spans 14 amino acids. Per germline, CDR1 KGHSH and CDR2 LQKENI. V shed 5 bases, J shed 3 bases, and the junction held 4 bases outside the gene matches. CDR3 sequence (DNA): TGTGCCAGCTCATCCGGGACAGGGGTCTACGAGCAGTACTTC. Amino acids: CASSSGTGVYEQYF.

The chain employs TRBV7-2 and TRBJ2-3; 9 bases line up with TRBD2. The CDR3 contains 19 residues. Germline CDR1 and CDR2: SGHTA and FQGNSA. V shed 1 base and J 3 bases; nucleotides not matched to a gene: 14. DNA of the CDR3: TGTGCCAGCAGCTTAGGATGGTTGACAGCGGGGGGAGCGACAGATACGCAGTATTTT. This translates into CASSLGWLTAGGATDTQYF.

The V gene is TRBV6-2 or TRBV6-3, the J gene TRBJ1-1; D remains ambiguous. The CDR3 covers 13 residues. The germline V and J ends were trimmed by 2 bases and 8 bases, with 12 bases remaining between them. Germline V CDR1 and CDR2: MNHEY, SVGEGT. CDR3 residues: CASSYRGPSEAFF. In nucleotides, the CDR3 is TGTGCCAGCAGTTACCGGGGTCCCTCAGAAGCTTTCTTT.

V gene TRBV28 combines with J gene TRBJ1-6; maybe TRBD1 (5 bases). The V gene lost 1 base and the J gene lost 1 base, with 8 bases spanning the gap. CDR1 is MDHEN and CDR2 is SYDVKM in the germline V gene. The CDR3 sequence is 16 residues long. This CDR3 is CASSLLGGSYNSPLHF. CDR3 coding DNA: TGTGCCAGCAGTTTATTGGGGGGTTCCTATAATTCACCCCTCCACTTT.

The chain combines TRBV7-9 with TRBJ2-3; tentative D call: TRBD1 (6 bases). Germline CDR1 and CDR2: SEHNR and FQNEAQ (reference sequence). With 6 bases removed from V and 3 bases from J, the gap between germline ends came to 10 bases. This CDR3 is built from 13 residues. The CDR3 sequence is CASRPTGTDTQYF. The CDR3 nucleotides are TGTGCCAGCAGGCCGACAGGTACAGATACGCAGTATTTT. The full variable domain, rest sourced from reference TRBV7-9 and TRBJ2-3, is DTGVSQNPRHKITKRGQNVTFRCDPISEHNRLYWYRQTLGQGPEFLTYFQNEAQLEKSRLLSDRFSAERPKGSFSTLEIQRTEQGDSAMYLCASRPTGTDTQYFGPGTRLTVL.

As for this clone: The junction shows a germline mismatch at one end, possibly a read error. J is TRBJ2-3 and V is TRBV7-7; 8 nucleotides agree with TRBD2. Germline V gene lookup returns CDR1 SSHAT and CDR2 FNYEAQ (reference sequence). This CDR3 spans 15 amino acids. In DNA, the CDR3 is TGTGCTAGCAGCTTAGCGGGGACACCTTCAGATACGCAGTATTTT. This gives the protein CASSLAGTPSDTQYF.

The chain is built from TRBV21-1 and TRBJ1-2; the table's D call of TRBD1 was not tested on the DNA. TRBV21-1 constitutes a pseudogene. This CDR3 region has 17 residues. The CDR3 region is CASSKANHRGRFYGYTF. For the CDR3, the DNA is TGTGCCAGCAGCAAAGCAAACCACAGGGGGCGCTTCTATGGCTACACCTTC.

This chain links TRBV7-2 with TRBJ1-4, with D possibly matching TRBD1 (5 bases). CDR1 is SGHTA, CDR2 FQGNSA, per germline. The CDR3 has 14 residues. V lost 4 bases to trimming and J lost 4 bases, with 10 bases between them. DNA for the CDR3: TGTGCCAGCAGCTCACAGGCTGTTAATGAAAAACTGTTTTTT. As protein: CASSSQAVNEKLFF.

The rearrangement uses TRBV9 and TRBJ1-2, with TRBD1 matching over 9 bases. Trimming cost V 0 bases and J 6 bases; bases outside gene matches: 9. The CDR3 length is 16 residues. Germline CDR1 and CDR2: SGDLS and YYNGEE. CDR3 in DNA: TGTGCCAGCAGCGTAGCTTGGACAGGGGTAAATGATGGCTACACCTTC. Translation: CASSVAWTGVNDGYTF.

This chain connects TRBV5-8 to TRBJ2-7; 9 bases agree with TRBD1. The CDR3 is 16 residues long. J lost 6 bases, V lost 1 base, and 11 bases had no gene match. Germline CDR1 is SGHTS and CDR2 is YDEGEE. The CDR3 sequence is CASSLLYGTGRSEQYF. The DNA of the CDR3 is TGTGCCAGCAGCTTGTTATATGGGACAGGGCGGAGCGAGCAGTACTTC.